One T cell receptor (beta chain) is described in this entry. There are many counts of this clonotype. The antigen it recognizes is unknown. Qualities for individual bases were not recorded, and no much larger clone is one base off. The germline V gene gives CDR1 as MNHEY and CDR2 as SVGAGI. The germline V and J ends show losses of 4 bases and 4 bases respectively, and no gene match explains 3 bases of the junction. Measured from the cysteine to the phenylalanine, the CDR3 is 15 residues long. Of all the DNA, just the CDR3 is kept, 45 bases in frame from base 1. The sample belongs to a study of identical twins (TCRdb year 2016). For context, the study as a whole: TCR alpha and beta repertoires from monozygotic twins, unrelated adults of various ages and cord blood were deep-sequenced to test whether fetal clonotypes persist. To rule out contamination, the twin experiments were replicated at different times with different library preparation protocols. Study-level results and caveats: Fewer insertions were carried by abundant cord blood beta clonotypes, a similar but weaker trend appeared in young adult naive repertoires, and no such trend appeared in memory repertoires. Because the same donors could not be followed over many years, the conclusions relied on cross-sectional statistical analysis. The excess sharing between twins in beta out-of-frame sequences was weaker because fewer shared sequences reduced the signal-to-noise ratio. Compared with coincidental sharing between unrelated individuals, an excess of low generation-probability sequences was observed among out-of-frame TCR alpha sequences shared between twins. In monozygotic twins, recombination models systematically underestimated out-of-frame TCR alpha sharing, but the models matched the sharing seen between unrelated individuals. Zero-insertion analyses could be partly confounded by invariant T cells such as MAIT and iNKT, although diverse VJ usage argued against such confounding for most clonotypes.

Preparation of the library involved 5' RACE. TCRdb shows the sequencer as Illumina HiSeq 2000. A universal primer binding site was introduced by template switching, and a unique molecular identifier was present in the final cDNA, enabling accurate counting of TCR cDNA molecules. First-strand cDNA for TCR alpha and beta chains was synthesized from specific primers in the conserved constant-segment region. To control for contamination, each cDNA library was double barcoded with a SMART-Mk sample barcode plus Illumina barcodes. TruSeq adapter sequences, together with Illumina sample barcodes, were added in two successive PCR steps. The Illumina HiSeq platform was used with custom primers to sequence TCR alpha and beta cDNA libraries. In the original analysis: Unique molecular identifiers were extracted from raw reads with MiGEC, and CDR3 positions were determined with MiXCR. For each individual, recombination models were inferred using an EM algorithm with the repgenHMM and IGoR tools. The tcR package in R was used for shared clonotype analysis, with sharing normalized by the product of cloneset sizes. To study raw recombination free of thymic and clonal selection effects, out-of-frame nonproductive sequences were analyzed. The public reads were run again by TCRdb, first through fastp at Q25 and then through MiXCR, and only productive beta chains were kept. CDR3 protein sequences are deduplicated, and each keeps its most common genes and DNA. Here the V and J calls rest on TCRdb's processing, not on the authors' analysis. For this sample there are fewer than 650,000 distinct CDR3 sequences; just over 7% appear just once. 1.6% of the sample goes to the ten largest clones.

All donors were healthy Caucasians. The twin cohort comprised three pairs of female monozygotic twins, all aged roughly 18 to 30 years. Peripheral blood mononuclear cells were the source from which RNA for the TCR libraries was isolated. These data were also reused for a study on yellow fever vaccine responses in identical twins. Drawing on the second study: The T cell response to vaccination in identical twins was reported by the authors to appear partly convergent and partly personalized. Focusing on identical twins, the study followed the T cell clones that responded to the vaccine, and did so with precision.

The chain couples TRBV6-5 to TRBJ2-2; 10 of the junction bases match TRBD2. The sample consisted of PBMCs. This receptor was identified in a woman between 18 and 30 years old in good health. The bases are TGTGCCAGCAGTTCTAGCGGGGGAAGCACCGGGGAGCTGTTTTTT. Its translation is CASSSSGGSTGELFF.